These 17 T cell receptor beta chains were sequenced from one sample in a study of metastatic and nonmetastatic thyroid tumors. Not a single patient had been given any form of treatment at any point before undergoing thyroid surgery. From the PCR reads, TCRdb re-called clones with MiXCR. The data show roughly 14,000 clones, 30% to 35% seen once. The sequenced sample was tumor tissue. The receptors were sampled from a female donor with papillary thyroid cancer or a benign thyroid nodule (not recorded which). Some clones in this sample may be carry-over from other donors' samples.

This clone was picked up many times. The chain combines TRBV5-4 with TRBJ2-5; TRBD1 aligns across 8 bases. Looked up from germline, CDR1 is SGHNT and CDR2 is YYREEE (reference sequence). V lost 1 base, J lost 9 bases, and 11 bases stayed unmatched. This CDR3 spans 15 amino acids. As DNA, the CDR3 is TGTGCCAGCAGCTTGTGGACAGGGAATAAGAGACCCCAGTACTTC. Amino acid sequence: CASSLWTGNKRPQYF.

The CDR3 here is CASSVEGGSGSYEQYF. Here the CDR3 DNA reads TGTGCCAGCAGCGTAGAGGGCGGGAGTGGCTCCTACGAGCAGTACTTC. The chain has TRBV9 and TRBJ2-7; 7 bases match TRBD2. Trimming removed 0 bases from V and 0 bases from J; junction bases left unmatched: 6. The germline V gene has CDR1 SGDLS and CDR2 YYNGEE. The CDR3 extends over 16 amino acids.

In this sample, this clone turned up many times. Distinct nucleotide sequences in the sample also encode this CDR3. The J gene is TRBJ2-5, the V gene TRBV29-1; D possibly corresponds to TRBD2 (6 bases). This CDR3 is built from 13 residues. CDR1 is SQVTM, CDR2 ANQGSEA, per germline. The V gene lost 5 bases and the J gene lost 5 bases, with 15 bases spanning the gap. CDR3 DNA: TGCAGCGTTCTGGGCAGTGGGGGGGAGACCCAGTACTTC. This encodes CSVLGSGGETQYF.

The chain employs TRBV4-2 and TRBJ2-7; D uncertain. The V end lost 0 bases, the J end lost 0 bases, and 9 bases lay between the germline ends. From germline, CDR1 is LGHNA and CDR2 YNFKEQ. The CDR3 contains 15 residues. The CDR3 DNA follows: TGTGCCAGCAGCCAAGATCGGAGCAGCTCCTACGAGCAGTACTTC. The encoded protein is CASSQDRSSSYEQYF.

CDR3 bases: TGCAGTGCTAAAGACCGGACAGCGGTGAACACCGGGGAGCTGTTTTTT. It encodes CSAKDRTAVNTGELFF. The V gene is TRBV20-1, the J gene TRBJ2-2; D is perhaps TRBD1 (6 bases). V was shortened by 4 bases and J by 1 base, with 16 bases between the two germline ends. Germline V CDR1 and CDR2: DFQATT, SNEGSKA (reference sequence). The CDR3 loop spans 16 amino acids.

This clone has a count of ten or more. This may be a read error, as it is one base from a much larger clone. The CDR3 loop reads CASMWEGGCEQYF. The CDR3 region has the DNA TGTGCCAGCATGTGGGAGGGTGGGTGCGAGCAGTACTTC. This chain connects TRBV7-8 to TRBJ2-7; TRBD2 matches at 7 bases. The germline V gene encodes CDR1 SGHVS and CDR2 FQNEAQ. The CDR3 has 13 residues. V shed 7 bases, J shed 6 bases, and the junction held 9 bases outside the gene matches.

The genes are TRBV20-1 and TRBJ1-1; 10 bases map to TRBD1. Unmatched junction bases numbered 4, after V lost 6 bases and J lost 3 bases. CDR3 size: 13 residues. Germline assignment: CDR1 DFQATT and CDR2 SNEGSKA (reference sequence). CDR3 coding DNA: TGCAGTGCAAAGGACAGGGGGGACACTGAAGCTTTCTTT. Encoded protein: CSAKDRGDTEAFF.

Sample share makes this clone medium-sized. CDR3 bases: TGTGCCAGCAGCACCGACAGGGGGCGTCATGGCTACACCTTC. This sequence encodes CASSTDRGRHGYTF. The J gene is TRBJ1-2, the V gene TRBV11-2; 10 nucleotides agree with TRBD1. The V segment lost 5 bases and the J segment 6 bases; nucleotides outside the gene matches: 6. The CDR3 length is 14 residues. The germline CDR1 and CDR2 sequences are SGHAT and FQNNGV. Full variable domain (outside the CDR3, taken from reference TRBV11-2 and TRBJ1-2): EAGVAQSPRYKIIEKRQSVAFWCNPISGHATLYWYQQILGQGPKLLIQFQNNGVVDDSQLPKDRFSAERLKGVDSTLKIQPAKLEDSAVYLCASSTDRGRHGYTFGSGTRLTVV.

This chain links TRBV2 with TRBJ1-2, with a tentative D call TRBD1 (5 bases). The V gene lost 4 bases and the J gene lost 3 bases, with 9 bases spanning the gap. This CDR3 is built from 13 residues. Germline CDR1 SNHLY, CDR2 FYNNEI. CDR3 nucleotides: TGTGCCAGCAGTGCTGGAGGGGACTATGGCTACACCTTC. Protein product: CASSAGGDYGYTF.

CDR3 bases: TGTGCCAGCAGTATGACAGGGGGCACTCGGTACGAGCAGTACTTC. This codes for CASSMTGGTRYEQYF. The chain links TRBV27 to TRBJ2-7; TRBD1 matches 10 bases. The V gene's germline CDR1 is MNHEY and CDR2 SMNVEV (reference sequence). The junction had 8 bases not matched to a gene; V was cut back by 5 bases and J by 4 bases. The CDR3 is 15 amino acids.

This clone is a singleton in its sample. V is TRBV20-1 and J is TRBJ2-1; maybe TRBD2 (5 bases). Deletions cut 0 bases from V and 3 bases from J, with 12 bases between. This CDR3 region has 15 residues. CDR1 and CDR2 from the germline V gene are DFQATT and SNEGSKA (reference sequence). The CDR3 protein is CSARDPSGVYNEQFF. CDR3 DNA sequence: TGCAGTGCTAGAGATCCGAGCGGAGTCTACAATGAGCAGTTCTTC.

This clone has only a few counts. J is TRBJ2-7 and V is TRBV12-5; possibly TRBD1 for D (6 bases). The CDR3 extends over 17 amino acids. The germline V gene encodes CDR1 LGHNT and CDR2 FRNRAP. Trimming took off 0 bases at V and 2 bases at J, with 17 bases between the two ends. The CDR3 spells CASGLVSGQIITYEQYF. The CDR3, as DNA: TGTGCTAGTGGTTTGGTATCCGGACAGATAATAACCTACGAGCAGTACTTC.

The chain employs TRBV28 and TRBJ1-5; 9 positions agree with TRBD1. The germline CDR1 and CDR2 sequences are MDHEN and SYDVKM. The V gene end was trimmed by 3 bases and the J gene end by 7 bases; junction bases not matched to a gene: 7. CDR3 length: 15 residues. CDR3 loop: CASSLTGQGEQPQHF. The CDR3 DNA reads as TGTGCCAGCAGTTTGACGGGACAGGGCGAACAGCCCCAGCATTTT.

This chain joins TRBV5-1 and TRBJ2-1; tentatively, D is TRBD1 (5 bases). Trimming left V 0 bases short and J 6 bases short, with 13 bases between. The CDR3 has 15 residues. Germline lookup yields CDR1 SGHRS and CDR2 YFSETQ. The CDR3 DNA is TGCGCCAGCAGCTTGGGCAGCTCTAGGGGCAATGAGCAGTTCTTC. This translates into CASSLGSSRGNEQFF. Using reference TRBV5-1 and TRBJ2-1 for the parts outside the CDR3, the full variable domain is KAGVTQTPRYLIKTRGQQVTLSCSPISGHRSVSWYQQTPGQGLQFLFEYFSETQRNKGNFPGRFSGRQFSNSRSEMNVSTLELGDSALYLCASSLGSSRGNEQFFGPGTRLTVL.

This clone is labeled medium-sized. The CDR3 DNA reads as TGTGCCAGCAGACAGAGCGGCGGGGGACAGTTCTTC. Amino acids: CASRQSGGGQFF. The chain combines TRBV28 with TRBJ2-1; TRBD2 matches 7 bases. V trimming: 6 bases; J trimming: 13 bases; junction bases outside the gene matches: 9. In germline, CDR1 is MDHEN, CDR2 SYDVKM. This CDR3 is built from 12 residues.

CDR3 nucleotides: TGTGCCAGCAGTGAAGATGAAGGACTCCAGTACTTC. The encoded protein is CASSEDEGLQYF. The chain carries TRBV6-1 and TRBJ2-7, with D possibly matching TRBD2 (5 bases). This CDR3 comprises 12 residues. Trimming left V 1 base short and J 10 bases short, with 11 bases between. CDR1 is MNHNS, CDR2 SASEGT, per germline.

This clone has at least ten counts. V gene TRBV28 combines with J gene TRBJ2-3; 9 bases map to TRBD2. The V gene's germline CDR1 is MDHEN and CDR2 SYDVKM. The junction had 12 bases not matched to a gene; V was cut back by 2 bases and J by 6 bases. The CDR3 is made up of 17 amino acids. The CDR3 here is CASSLGLGGRDSDTQYF. CDR3 sequence (DNA): TGTGCCAGCAGTTTAGGGCTGGGCGGGAGGGACTCGGATACGCAGTATTTT. Combining the CDR3 with reference TRBV28 and TRBJ2-3 gives the whole variable domain DVKVTQSSRYLVKRTGEKVFLECVQDMDHENMFWYRQDPGLGLRLIYFSYDVKMKEKGDIPEGYSVSREKKERFSLILESASTNQTSMYLCASSLGLGGRDSDTQYFGPGTRLTVL.